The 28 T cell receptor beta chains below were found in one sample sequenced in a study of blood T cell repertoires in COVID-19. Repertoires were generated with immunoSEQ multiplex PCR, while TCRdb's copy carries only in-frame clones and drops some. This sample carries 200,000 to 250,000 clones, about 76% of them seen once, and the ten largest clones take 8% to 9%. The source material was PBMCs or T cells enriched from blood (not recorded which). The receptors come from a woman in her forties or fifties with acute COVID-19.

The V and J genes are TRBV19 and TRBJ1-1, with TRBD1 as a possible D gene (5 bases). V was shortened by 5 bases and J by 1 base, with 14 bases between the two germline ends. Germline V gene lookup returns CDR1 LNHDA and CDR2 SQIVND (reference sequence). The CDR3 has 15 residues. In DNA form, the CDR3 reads TGTGCCAGTAGTGGAAACTCGGGGGGGAACACTGAAGCTTTCTTT. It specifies CASSGNSGGNTEAFF.

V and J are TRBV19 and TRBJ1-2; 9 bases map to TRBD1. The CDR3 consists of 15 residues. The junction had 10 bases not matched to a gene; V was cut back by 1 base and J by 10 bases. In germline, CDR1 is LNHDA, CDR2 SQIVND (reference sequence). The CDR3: CASSIAFPGQGDYTF. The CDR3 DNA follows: TGTGCCAGTAGTATAGCCTTCCCGGGACAGGGAGACTACACCTTC.

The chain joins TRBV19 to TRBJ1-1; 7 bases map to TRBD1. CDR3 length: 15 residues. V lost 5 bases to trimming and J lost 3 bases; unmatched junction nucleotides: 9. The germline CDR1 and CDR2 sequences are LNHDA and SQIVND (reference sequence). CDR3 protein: CASSQLDRRYTEAFF. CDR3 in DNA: TGTGCCAGTAGTCAACTGGACAGGAGATACACTGAAGCTTTCTTT.

In nucleotides, the CDR3 is TGTGCCACCCGGACTAGCGGGAGGGTGTCAGATACGCAGTATTTT. Protein product: CATRTSGRVSDTQYF. This rearrangement joins TRBV19 to TRBJ2-3, with 15 bases matching TRBD2. Germline CDR1 is LNHDA and CDR2 is SQIVND (reference sequence). The V and J ends lost 10 bases and 4 bases, in that order; junction bases with no gene match: 6. CDR3 size: 15 residues.

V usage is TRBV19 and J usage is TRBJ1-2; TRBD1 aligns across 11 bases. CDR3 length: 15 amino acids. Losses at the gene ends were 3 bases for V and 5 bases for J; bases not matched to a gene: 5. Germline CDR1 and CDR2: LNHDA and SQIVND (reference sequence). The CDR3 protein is CASSIGTGGTYGYTF. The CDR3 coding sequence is TGTGCCAGTAGTATTGGGACAGGGGGAACGTATGGCTACACCTTC.

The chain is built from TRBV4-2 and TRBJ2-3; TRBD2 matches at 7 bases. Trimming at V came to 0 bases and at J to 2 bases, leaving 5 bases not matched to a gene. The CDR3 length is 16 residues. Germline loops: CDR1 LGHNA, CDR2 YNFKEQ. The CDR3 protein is CASSQDGGGSTDTQYF. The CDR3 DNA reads TGTGCCAGCAGCCAAGATGGGGGGGGTTCCACAGATACGCAGTATTTT.

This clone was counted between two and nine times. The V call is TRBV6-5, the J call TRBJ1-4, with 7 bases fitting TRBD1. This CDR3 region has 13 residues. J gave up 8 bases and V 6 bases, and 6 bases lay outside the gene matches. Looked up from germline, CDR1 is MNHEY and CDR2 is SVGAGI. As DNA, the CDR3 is TGTGCCAGCAGGAGGACAGGCGGGGAAAAACTGTTTTTT. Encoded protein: CASRRTGGEKLFF.

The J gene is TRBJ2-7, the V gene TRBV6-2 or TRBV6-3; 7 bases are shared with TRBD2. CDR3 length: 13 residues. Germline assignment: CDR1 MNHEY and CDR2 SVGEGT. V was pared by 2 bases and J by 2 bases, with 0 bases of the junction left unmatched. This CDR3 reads CASSYAGAYEQYF. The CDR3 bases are TGTGCCAGCAGTTACGCGGGGGCCTACGAGCAGTACTTC.

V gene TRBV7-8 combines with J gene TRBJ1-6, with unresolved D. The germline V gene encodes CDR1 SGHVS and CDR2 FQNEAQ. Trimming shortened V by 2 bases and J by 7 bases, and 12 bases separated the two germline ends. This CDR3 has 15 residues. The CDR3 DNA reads TGTGCCAGCAGCTTATTGTCGCAGGCCAATTCACCCCTCCACTTT. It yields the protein CASSLLSQANSPLHF.

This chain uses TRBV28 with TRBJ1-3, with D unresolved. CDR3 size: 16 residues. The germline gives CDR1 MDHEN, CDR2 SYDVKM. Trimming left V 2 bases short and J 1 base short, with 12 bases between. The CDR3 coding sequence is TGTGCCAGCAGTTTACTTTTAGATCCATCTGGAAACACCATATATTTT. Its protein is CASSLLLDPSGNTIYF.

The CDR3 DNA sequence: TGTGCCAGCAGTTTAGACAGGGTCTTACACGAGCAGTACTTC. Protein product: CASSLDRVLHEQYF. The rearrangement uses TRBV28 and TRBJ2-7; 7 positions match TRBD1. Germline CDR1 reads MDHEN; CDR2 reads SYDVKM. The length of the CDR3 is 14 residues. V dropped 2 bases and J dropped 5; count of bases not matched to a gene: 6.

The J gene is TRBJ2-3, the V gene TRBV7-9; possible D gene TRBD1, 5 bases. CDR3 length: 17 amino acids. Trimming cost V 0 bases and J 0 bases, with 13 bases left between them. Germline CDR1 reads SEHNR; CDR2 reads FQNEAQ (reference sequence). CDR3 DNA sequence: TGTGCCAGCAGCTTAGCGGCAGGGCCCCCTAGCACAGATACGCAGTATTTT. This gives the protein CASSLAAGPPSTDTQYF.

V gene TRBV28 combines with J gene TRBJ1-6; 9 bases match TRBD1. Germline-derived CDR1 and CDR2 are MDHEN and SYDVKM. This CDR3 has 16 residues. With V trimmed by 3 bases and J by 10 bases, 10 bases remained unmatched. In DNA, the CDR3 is TGTGCCAGCAGTTTGGGAACAGGGGGCGCCGGATCACCCCTCCACTTT. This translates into CASSLGTGGAGSPLHF.

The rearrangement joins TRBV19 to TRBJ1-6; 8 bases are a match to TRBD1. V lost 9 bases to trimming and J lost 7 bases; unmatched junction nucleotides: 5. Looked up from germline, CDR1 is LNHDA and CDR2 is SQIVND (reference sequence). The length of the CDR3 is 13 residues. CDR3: CASRQGLNSPLHF. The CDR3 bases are TGTGCCAGCAGACAGGGGCTAAATTCACCCCTCCACTTT.

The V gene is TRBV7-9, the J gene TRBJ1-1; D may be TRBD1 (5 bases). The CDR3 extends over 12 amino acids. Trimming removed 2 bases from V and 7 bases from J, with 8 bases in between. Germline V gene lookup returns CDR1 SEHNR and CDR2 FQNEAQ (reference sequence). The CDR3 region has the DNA TGTGCCAGCAGCTTATTCCAGGGTGAAGCTTTCTTT. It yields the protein CASSLFQGEAFF.

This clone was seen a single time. Written as DNA, the CDR3 is TGTGCCAGCAGCTTTCCCGGGACAGGGGGGTTGGAGCAGTACTTC. This encodes CASSFPGTGGLEQYF. The J gene is TRBJ2-7, the V gene TRBV11-2; 11 nucleotides line up with TRBD1. The CDR3 is 15 residues long. Trimming at V came to 3 bases and at J to 7 bases, leaving 8 bases not matched to a gene. The germline CDR1 and CDR2 sequences are SGHAT and FQNNGV.

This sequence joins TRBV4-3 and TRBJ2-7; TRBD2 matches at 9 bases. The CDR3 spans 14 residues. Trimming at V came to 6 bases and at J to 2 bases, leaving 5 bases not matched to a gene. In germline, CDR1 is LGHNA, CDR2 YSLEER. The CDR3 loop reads CASSSGTSTYEQYF. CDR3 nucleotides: TGCGCCAGCAGTTCCGGGACTAGCACCTACGAGCAGTACTTC.

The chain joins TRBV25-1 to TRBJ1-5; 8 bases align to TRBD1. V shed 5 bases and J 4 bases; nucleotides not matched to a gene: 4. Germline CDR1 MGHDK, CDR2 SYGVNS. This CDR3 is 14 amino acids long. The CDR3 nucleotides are TGTGCCAGCAGTTATCAGGGGGCAAATCAGCCCCAGCATTTT. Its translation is CASSYQGANQPQHF.

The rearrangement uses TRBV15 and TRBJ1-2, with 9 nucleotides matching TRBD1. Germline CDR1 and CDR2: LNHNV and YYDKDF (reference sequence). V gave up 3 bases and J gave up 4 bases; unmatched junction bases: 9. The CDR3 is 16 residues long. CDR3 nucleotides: TGTGCCACCAGCAGTCTCCGGACAGGGGCGGTCTATGGCTACACCTTC. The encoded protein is CATSSLRTGAVYGYTF.

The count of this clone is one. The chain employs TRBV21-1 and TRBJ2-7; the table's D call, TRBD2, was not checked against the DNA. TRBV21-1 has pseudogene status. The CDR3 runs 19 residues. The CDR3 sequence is CASSHLNSGSEQIIYEQYF. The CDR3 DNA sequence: TGTGCCAGCAGTCATCTAAATAGCGGCTCAGAACAAATCATCTACGAGCAGTACTTC.

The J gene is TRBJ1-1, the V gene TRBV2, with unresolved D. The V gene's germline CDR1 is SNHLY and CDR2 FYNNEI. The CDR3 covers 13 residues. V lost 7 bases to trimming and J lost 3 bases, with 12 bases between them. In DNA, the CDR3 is TGTGCCAGCAAACAACAACCATACACTGAAGCTTTCTTT. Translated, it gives CASKQQPYTEAFF.

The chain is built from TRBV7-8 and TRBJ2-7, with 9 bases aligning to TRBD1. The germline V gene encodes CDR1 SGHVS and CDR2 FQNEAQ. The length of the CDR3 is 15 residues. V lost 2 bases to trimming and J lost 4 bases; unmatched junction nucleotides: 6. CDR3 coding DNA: TGTGCCAGCAGCTTAAGGGACAGGGTAGGGTACGAGCAGTACTTC. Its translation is CASSLRDRVGYEQYF.

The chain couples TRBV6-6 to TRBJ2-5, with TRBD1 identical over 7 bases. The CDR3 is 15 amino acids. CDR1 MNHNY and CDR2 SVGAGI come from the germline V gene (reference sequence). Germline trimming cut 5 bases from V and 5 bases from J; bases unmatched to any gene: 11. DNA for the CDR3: TGTGCCAGCAGTCTTGGGACAGCTGGGGCGGAGACCCAGTACTTC. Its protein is CASSLGTAGAETQYF.

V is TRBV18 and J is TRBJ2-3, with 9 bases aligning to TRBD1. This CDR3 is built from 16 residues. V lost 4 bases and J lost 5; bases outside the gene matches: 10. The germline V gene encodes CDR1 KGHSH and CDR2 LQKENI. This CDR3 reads CASSQGTGGAGDTQYF. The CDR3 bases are TGTGCCAGCTCACAAGGCACAGGGGGCGCGGGAGATACGCAGTATTTT.

CDR3 in DNA: TGTGCCAGCAGTTTCTTGGGACAGGGCTCCTCCTACAATGAGCAGTTCTTC. Translated, it gives CASSFLGQGSSYNEQFF. This chain uses TRBV28 with TRBJ2-1, with 9 bases lining up with TRBD1. Per the germline V gene, CDR1 is MDHEN and CDR2 is SYDVKM. The CDR3 runs 17 residues. Unmatched junction bases numbered 6, after V lost 3 bases and J lost 0 bases.

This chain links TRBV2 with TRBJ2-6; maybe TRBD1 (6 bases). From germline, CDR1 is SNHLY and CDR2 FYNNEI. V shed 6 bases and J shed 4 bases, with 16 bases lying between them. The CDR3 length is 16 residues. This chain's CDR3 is CASRSSRTAGANVLTF. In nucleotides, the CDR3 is TGTGCCAGCAGATCTTCTAGGACAGCCGGGGCCAACGTCCTGACTTTC.

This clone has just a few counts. CDR3 region: CASSLLTSGNTDTQYF. The CDR3, as DNA: TGCGCCAGCAGCTTGCTGACTAGCGGGAACACAGATACGCAGTATTTT. V is TRBV5-1 and J is TRBJ2-3, with TRBD2 identical over 11 bases. Germline trimming cut 1 base from V and 2 bases from J; bases unmatched to any gene: 3. Germline CDR1 and CDR2: SGHRS and YFSETQ. This CDR3 region has 16 residues.

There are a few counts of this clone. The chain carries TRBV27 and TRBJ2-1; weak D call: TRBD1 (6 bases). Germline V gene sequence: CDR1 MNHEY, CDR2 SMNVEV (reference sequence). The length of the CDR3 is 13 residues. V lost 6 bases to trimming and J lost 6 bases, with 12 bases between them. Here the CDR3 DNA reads TGTGCCAGCAGACCCACAGGGATCAATGAGCAGTTCTTC. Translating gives CASRPTGINEQFF.